What follows describes a single T cell receptor (beta chain). The source of the sample is a study of blood T cell repertoires in COVID-19. Profiled with immunoSEQ multiplex PCR; TCRdb holds only in-frame clones, not every one. Among roughly 200,000 clones listed, more than 70% were seen once. Unmatched junction bases numbered 10, after V lost 4 bases and J lost 6 bases. The CDR3 spans 16 residues. Germline loops: CDR1 LGHNA, CDR2 YNFKEQ. This clonotype originated in a man aged 40-50 years with active or convalescent COVID-19. The sample taken for sequencing was peripheral blood. The chain has TRBV4-2 and TRBJ1-1; 11 nucleotides align to TRBD1. This CDR3 is CASSPNRGQGAPEAFF. DNA of the CDR3: TGTGCCAGCAGCCCCAACCGAGGACAGGGGGCGCCTGAAGCTTTCTTT.